This TCR beta chain originates from a study of blood T cell repertoires in COVID-19. The V segment lost 6 bases and the J segment 4 bases; nucleotides outside the gene matches: 5. The germline CDR1 and CDR2 sequences are MNHEY and SVGAGI. The CDR3 runs 13 residues. Repertoires were generated with immunoSEQ multiplex PCR, while TCRdb's copy carries only in-frame clones and drops some. The data show about 240,000 clones, approximately 84% seen once. Input material: PBMCs or T cells enriched from blood (not recorded which). The chain combines TRBV6-5 with TRBJ1-2; 7 positions match TRBD1. The TCR was taken from a woman between 40 and 55 years old with acute COVID-19. CDR3 sequence reads: CASRPGQLYGYTF. The CDR3, as DNA: TGTGCCAGCAGACCGGGACAGCTCTATGGCTACACCTTC.